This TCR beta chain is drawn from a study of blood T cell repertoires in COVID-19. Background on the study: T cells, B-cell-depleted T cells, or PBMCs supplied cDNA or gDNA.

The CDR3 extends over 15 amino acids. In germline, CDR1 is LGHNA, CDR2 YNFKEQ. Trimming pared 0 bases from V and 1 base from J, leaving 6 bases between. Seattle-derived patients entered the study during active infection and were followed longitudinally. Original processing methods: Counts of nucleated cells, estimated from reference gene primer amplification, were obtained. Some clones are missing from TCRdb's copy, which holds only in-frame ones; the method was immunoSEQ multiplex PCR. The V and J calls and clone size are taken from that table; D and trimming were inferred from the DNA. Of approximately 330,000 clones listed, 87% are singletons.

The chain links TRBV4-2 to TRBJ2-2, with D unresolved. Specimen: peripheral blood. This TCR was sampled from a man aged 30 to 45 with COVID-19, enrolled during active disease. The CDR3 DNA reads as TGTGCCAGCAGCCAAGACGCAGGGAACACCGGGGAGCTGTTTTTT. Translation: CASSQDAGNTGELFF.